Following are 12 T cell receptor beta chains from one sample sequenced in a study of healthy donors' naive CD4 and CD8 T cells. A linear amplification protocol produced the TCR libraries from 500 ng of total RNA. TCRdb analysed the reads with MiXCR anew, one entry per CDR3 protein. The sample consists of about 180,000 distinct CDR3 sequences, about 70% of them appearing once. The source material was naive CD4+ and CD8+ T cells sorted from blood, pooled from several donors. The receptors were gathered from a pool of human donors in good health; the sample pools cells from several healthy donors.

The genes are TRBV6-5 and TRBJ2-5; D unresolved. CDR1 MNHEY and CDR2 SVGAGI come from the germline V gene. The CDR3 runs 12 residues. With 2 bases removed from V and 5 bases from J, the gap between germline ends came to 6 bases. The CDR3 DNA reads as TGTGCCAGCAGTTACGACGGGGAGACCCAGTACTTC. It yields the protein CASSYDGETQYF.

This clonotype was counted only a few times. The gene calls are TRBV19 and TRBJ2-2; tentative D call: TRBD2 (7 bases). The CDR3 sequence is 15 residues long. Germline V gene lookup returns CDR1 LNHDA and CDR2 SQIVND (reference sequence). With 10 bases removed from V and 1 base from J, the gap between germline ends came to 16 bases. CDR3 nucleotide sequence: TGTGCCACCAGGGGCGGGAGATTGAACACCGGGGAGCTGTTTTTT. Translation gives CATRGGRLNTGELFF.

V gene TRBV7-2 combines with J gene TRBJ2-1, with no clear D. V was shortened by 5 bases and J by 6 bases, with 8 bases between the two germline ends. Per germline, CDR1 SGHTA and CDR2 FQGNSA. This CDR3 comprises 12 residues. The CDR3 region is CASSPRFNEQFF. CDR3 DNA: TGTGCCAGCAGCCCCCGTTTCAATGAGCAGTTCTTC.

This clonotype was counted a single time. The rearrangement links TRBV27 to TRBJ2-3; the match to TRBD2 covers 12 bases. The V segment lost 6 bases and the J segment 0 bases; nucleotides outside the gene matches: 4. CDR1 and CDR2 from the germline V gene are MNHEY and SMNVEV (reference sequence). CDR3 length equals 16 residues. The CDR3 DNA reads TGTGCCAGCAGACTAGCGGGGGGCACCAGCACAGATACGCAGTATTTT. Its protein product is CASRLAGGTSTDTQYF.

This clonotype turned up a few times. The chain couples TRBV6-5 to TRBJ1-1; no clear D. The CDR3 is made up of 14 amino acids. CDR1 is MNHEY, CDR2 SVGAGI, per germline. The V end was cut by 0 bases, the J end by 1 base, with 6 bases between. The CDR3 region has the DNA TGTGCCAGCAGTTACTCGGGTAGGAACACTGAAGCTTTCTTT. Protein: CASSYSGRNTEAFF.

The V call is TRBV29-1, the J call TRBJ2-7, with a tentative D call TRBD2 (6 bases). The CDR3 spans 13 residues. V lost 7 bases to trimming and J lost 2 bases, with 15 bases between them. In germline, CDR1 is SQVTM, CDR2 ANQGSEA. The CDR3 DNA is TGCAGCGCGTGGGCCGGAGGGGCCTACGAGCAGTACTTC. As protein: CSAWAGGAYEQYF.

The chain employs TRBV30 and TRBJ2-1, with unresolved D. V lost 0 bases, J lost 10 bases, and 13 bases lay in between. Germline CDR1 and CDR2: GTSNPN and SVGIG (reference sequence). The CDR3 is 13 residues long. CDR3 loop: CAWSVSRAGEQFF. The CDR3 coding sequence is TGTGCCTGGAGTGTAAGCCGGGCTGGCGAGCAGTTCTTC.

This chain joins TRBV28 and TRBJ1-2; D uncertain. V shed 3 bases and J shed 7 bases, with 15 bases lying between them. The CDR3 is made up of 14 amino acids. Germline-derived CDR1 and CDR2 are MDHEN and SYDVKM. The CDR3 DNA sequence: TGTGCCAGCAGTTTGGGCTGGAACCAGGCTGGCTACACCTTC. Its protein is CASSLGWNQAGYTF.

This clonotype occurred once. The chain has TRBV13 and TRBJ1-2; D may be TRBD1 (6 bases). The CDR3 has 15 amino acids. V was cut by 1 base and J by 4 bases, with 13 bases left in between. Germline loops: CDR1 PRHDT, CDR2 FYEKMQ (reference sequence). The CDR3 coding sequence is TGTGCCAGCAGCTTAGACGGGGACACGGGCTATGGCTACACCTTC. Protein sequence: CASSLDGDTGYGYTF. The full variable domain, its missing parts supplied by reference TRBV13 and TRBJ1-2, is AAGVIQSPRHLIKEKRETATLKCYPIPRHDTVYWYQQGPGQDPQFLISFYEKMQSDKGSIPDRFSAQQFSDYHSELNMSSLELGDSALYFCASSLDGDTGYGYTFGSGTRLTVV.

The CDR3 DNA reads TGTGCCAGTAGTATAGGTGGAGACAATGAGCAGTTCTTC. It specifies CASSIGGDNEQFF. V gene TRBV19 combines with J gene TRBJ2-1; D is undetermined. CDR3 length: 13 amino acids. Trimming pared 1 base from V and 5 bases from J, leaving 6 bases between. Per the germline V gene, CDR1 is LNHDA and CDR2 is SQIVND (reference sequence).

The table lists this clonotype with a count of one. The chain recombines TRBV6-6 with TRBJ1-2, with D unresolved. Germline V gene data show CDR1 as MNHNY and CDR2 as SVGAGI (reference sequence). CDR3 length equals 15 residues. Deletions cut 4 bases from V and 5 bases from J, with 17 bases between. The CDR3 DNA reads TGTGCCAGCAGTTTGAGACACGCGTGGGAGTATGGCTACACCTTC. It is translated as CASSLRHAWEYGYTF.

In this sample, this clonotype turned up once. J is TRBJ1-5 and V is TRBV20-1; D is possibly TRBD1 (5 bases). The germline V gene encodes CDR1 DFQATT and CDR2 SNEGSKA (reference sequence). Trimming removed 0 bases from V and 0 bases from J, with 15 bases in between. CDR3 length: 17 residues. As DNA, the CDR3 is TGCAGTGCTAGAGAGGGGGGACCCTGGGTTAGCAATCAGCCCCAGCATTTT. This sequence encodes CSAREGGPWVSNQPQHF.